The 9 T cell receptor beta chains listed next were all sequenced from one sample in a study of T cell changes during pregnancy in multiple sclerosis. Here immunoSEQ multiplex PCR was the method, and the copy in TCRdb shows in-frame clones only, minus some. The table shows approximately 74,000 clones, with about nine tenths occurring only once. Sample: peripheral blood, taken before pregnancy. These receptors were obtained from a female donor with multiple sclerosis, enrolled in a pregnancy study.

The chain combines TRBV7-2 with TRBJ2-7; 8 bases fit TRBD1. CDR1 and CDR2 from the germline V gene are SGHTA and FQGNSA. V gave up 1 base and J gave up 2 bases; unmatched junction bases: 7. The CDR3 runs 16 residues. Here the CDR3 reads CASSLGHRGMAYEQYF. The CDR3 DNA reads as TGTGCCAGCAGCTTAGGGCACAGGGGGATGGCCTACGAGCAGTACTTC.

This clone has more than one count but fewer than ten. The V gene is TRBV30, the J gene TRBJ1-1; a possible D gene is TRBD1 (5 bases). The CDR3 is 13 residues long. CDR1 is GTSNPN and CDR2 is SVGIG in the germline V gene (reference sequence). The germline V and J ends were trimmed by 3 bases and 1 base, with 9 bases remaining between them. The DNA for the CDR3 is TGTGCCTGGAGCCGGGGGACGAACACTGAAGCTTTCTTT. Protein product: CAWSRGTNTEAFF.

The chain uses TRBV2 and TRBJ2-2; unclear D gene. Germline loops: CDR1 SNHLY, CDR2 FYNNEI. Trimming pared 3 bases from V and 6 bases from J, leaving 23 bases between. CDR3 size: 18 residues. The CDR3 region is CASSDAIMLSPVPGELFF. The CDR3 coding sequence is TGTGCCAGCAGTGACGCTATCATGTTGAGTCCGGTCCCCGGGGAGCTGTTTTTT.

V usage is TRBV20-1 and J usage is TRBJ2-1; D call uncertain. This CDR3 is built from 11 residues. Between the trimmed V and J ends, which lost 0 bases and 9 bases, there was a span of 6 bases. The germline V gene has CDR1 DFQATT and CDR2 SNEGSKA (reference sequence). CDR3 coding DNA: TGCAGTGCTAGAGATCCAGGTGAGCAGTTCTTC. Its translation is CSARDPGEQFF.

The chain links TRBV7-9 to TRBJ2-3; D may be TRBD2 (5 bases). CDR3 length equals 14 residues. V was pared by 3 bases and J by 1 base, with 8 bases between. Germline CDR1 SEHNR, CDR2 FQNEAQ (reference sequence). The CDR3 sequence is CASSFTGGTDTQYF. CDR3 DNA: TGTGCCAGCAGCTTTACCGGGGGCACAGATACGCAGTATTTT. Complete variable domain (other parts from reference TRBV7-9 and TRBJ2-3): DTGVSQNPRHKITKRGQNVTFRCDPISEHNRLYWYRQTLGQGPEFLTYFQNEAQLEKSRLLSDRFSAERPKGSFSTLEIQRTEQGDSAMYLCASSFTGGTDTQYFGPGTRLTVL.

CDR3 in DNA: TGTGCCTGGAGATACAGCAATAATTCACCCCTCCACTTT. Its protein is CAWRYSNNSPLHF. J is TRBJ1-6 and V is TRBV30, with D uncertain. The V end was cut by 3 bases, the J end by 5 bases, with 8 bases between. The CDR3 is 13 amino acids. Germline V gene sequence: CDR1 GTSNPN, CDR2 SVGIG (reference sequence). Drawing the rest from reference TRBV30 and TRBJ1-6, the complete variable domain is SQTIHQWPATLVQPVGSPLSLECTVEGTSNPNLYWYRQAAGRGLQLLFYSVGIGQISSEVPQNLSASRPQDRQFILSSKKLLLSDSGFYLCAWRYSNNSPLHFGNGTRLTVT.

CDR3 in DNA: TGTGCCACCAGCAGAGATGGGGGGCAAGAGACCCAGTACTTC. As protein: CATSRDGGQETQYF. The chain uses TRBV15 and TRBJ2-5; possibly TRBD2 for D (6 bases). CDR1 and CDR2 from the germline V gene are LNHNV and YYDKDF (reference sequence). The CDR3 contains 14 residues. V shed 0 bases and J shed 2 bases, with 7 bases lying between them.

In nucleotides, the CDR3 is TGTGCCAGCAAGGGGAACAATGAGCAGTTCTTC. This translates into CASKGNNEQFF. The chain carries TRBV2 and TRBJ2-1; a possible D gene is TRBD1 (5 bases). The V and J ends lost 7 bases and 5 bases respectively, with 6 bases between them. CDR1 and CDR2 from the germline V gene are SNHLY and FYNNEI. This CDR3 has 11 amino acids.

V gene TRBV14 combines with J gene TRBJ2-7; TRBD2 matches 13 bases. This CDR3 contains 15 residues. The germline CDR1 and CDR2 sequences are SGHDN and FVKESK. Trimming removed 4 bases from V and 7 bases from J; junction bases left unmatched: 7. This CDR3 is CASSPQLAGGREQYF. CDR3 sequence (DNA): TGTGCCAGCAGCCCACAACTAGCGGGAGGGCGGGAGCAGTACTTC.